The 5 T cell receptor beta chains listed next were all sequenced from one sample in a study of brain T cells in children with intractable seizures. The protocol was immunoSEQ multiplex PCR, while the TCRdb copy is restricted to in-frame clones and leaves out a portion. This repertoire shows approximately 330,000 clones, about 94% found once; its top ten account for approximately 5%. Time point meaning: blood from clinic visit 5 months post-surgery; TSC patient then seizure free. Material: peripheral blood, obtained less than 6 months after surgery. The receptors derive from a boy younger than two with tuberous sclerosis and intractable seizures.

The chain couples TRBV30 to TRBJ2-3, with no clear D. The V and J ends lost 0 bases and 2 bases respectively, with 12 bases between them. CDR1 GTSNPN and CDR2 SVGIG come from the germline V gene (reference sequence). The CDR3 has 15 residues. CDR3 protein: CAWSVSLVFTDTQYF. The CDR3 DNA is TGTGCCTGGAGTGTCTCCCTAGTATTCACAGATACGCAGTATTTT. The variable domain in full, completed from reference TRBV30 and TRBJ2-3, reads SQTIHQWPATLVQPVGSPLSLECTVEGTSNPNLYWYRQAAGRGLQLLFYSVGIGQISSEVPQNLSASRPQDRQFILSSKKLLLSDSGFYLCAWSVSLVFTDTQYFGPGTRLTVL.

The V call is TRBV18, the J call TRBJ1-1; possibly TRBD1 for D (6 bases). The V end lost 5 bases, the J end lost 1 base, and 8 bases lay between the germline ends. The length of the CDR3 is 13 residues. Germline V lookup: CDR1 KGHSH, CDR2 LQKENI. The DNA of the CDR3 is TGTGCCAGCTCAGAGACAGGGAACACTGAAGCTTTCTTT. This gives the protein CASSETGNTEAFF.

The chain recombines TRBV7-2 with TRBJ1-4; no reliable D call. The CDR3 loop spans 15 amino acids. The V gene's germline CDR1 is SGHTA and CDR2 FQGNSA. V was pared by 2 bases and J by 7 bases, with 14 bases between. The CDR3 bases are TGTGCCAGCAGCTTATCCGGGGTCGGAGGTGAAAAACTGTTTTTT. It translates to CASSLSGVGGEKLFF.

The chain carries TRBV30 and TRBJ1-4; D ambiguous. The germline CDR1 and CDR2 sequences are GTSNPN and SVGIG (reference sequence). The CDR3 has 14 residues. The ends were cut back, 2 bases at V and 8 bases at J, with 15 bases in the middle. In DNA, the CDR3 is TGTGCCTGGAGTCATTGGGGAGGAGGAGAAAAACTGTTTTTT. Translated: CAWSHWGGGEKLFF.

The chain has TRBV5-5 and TRBJ1-2, with D possibly being TRBD1 (6 bases). Trimming pared 3 bases from V and 6 bases from J, leaving 15 bases between. The CDR3 contains 14 residues. Germline V gene data show CDR1 as SGHKS and CDR2 as YYEKEE (reference sequence). This CDR3 reads CASSSLQGKDGYTF. CDR3 sequence (DNA): TGTGCCAGCAGCTCTCTCCAGGGGAAGGATGGCTACACCTTC.